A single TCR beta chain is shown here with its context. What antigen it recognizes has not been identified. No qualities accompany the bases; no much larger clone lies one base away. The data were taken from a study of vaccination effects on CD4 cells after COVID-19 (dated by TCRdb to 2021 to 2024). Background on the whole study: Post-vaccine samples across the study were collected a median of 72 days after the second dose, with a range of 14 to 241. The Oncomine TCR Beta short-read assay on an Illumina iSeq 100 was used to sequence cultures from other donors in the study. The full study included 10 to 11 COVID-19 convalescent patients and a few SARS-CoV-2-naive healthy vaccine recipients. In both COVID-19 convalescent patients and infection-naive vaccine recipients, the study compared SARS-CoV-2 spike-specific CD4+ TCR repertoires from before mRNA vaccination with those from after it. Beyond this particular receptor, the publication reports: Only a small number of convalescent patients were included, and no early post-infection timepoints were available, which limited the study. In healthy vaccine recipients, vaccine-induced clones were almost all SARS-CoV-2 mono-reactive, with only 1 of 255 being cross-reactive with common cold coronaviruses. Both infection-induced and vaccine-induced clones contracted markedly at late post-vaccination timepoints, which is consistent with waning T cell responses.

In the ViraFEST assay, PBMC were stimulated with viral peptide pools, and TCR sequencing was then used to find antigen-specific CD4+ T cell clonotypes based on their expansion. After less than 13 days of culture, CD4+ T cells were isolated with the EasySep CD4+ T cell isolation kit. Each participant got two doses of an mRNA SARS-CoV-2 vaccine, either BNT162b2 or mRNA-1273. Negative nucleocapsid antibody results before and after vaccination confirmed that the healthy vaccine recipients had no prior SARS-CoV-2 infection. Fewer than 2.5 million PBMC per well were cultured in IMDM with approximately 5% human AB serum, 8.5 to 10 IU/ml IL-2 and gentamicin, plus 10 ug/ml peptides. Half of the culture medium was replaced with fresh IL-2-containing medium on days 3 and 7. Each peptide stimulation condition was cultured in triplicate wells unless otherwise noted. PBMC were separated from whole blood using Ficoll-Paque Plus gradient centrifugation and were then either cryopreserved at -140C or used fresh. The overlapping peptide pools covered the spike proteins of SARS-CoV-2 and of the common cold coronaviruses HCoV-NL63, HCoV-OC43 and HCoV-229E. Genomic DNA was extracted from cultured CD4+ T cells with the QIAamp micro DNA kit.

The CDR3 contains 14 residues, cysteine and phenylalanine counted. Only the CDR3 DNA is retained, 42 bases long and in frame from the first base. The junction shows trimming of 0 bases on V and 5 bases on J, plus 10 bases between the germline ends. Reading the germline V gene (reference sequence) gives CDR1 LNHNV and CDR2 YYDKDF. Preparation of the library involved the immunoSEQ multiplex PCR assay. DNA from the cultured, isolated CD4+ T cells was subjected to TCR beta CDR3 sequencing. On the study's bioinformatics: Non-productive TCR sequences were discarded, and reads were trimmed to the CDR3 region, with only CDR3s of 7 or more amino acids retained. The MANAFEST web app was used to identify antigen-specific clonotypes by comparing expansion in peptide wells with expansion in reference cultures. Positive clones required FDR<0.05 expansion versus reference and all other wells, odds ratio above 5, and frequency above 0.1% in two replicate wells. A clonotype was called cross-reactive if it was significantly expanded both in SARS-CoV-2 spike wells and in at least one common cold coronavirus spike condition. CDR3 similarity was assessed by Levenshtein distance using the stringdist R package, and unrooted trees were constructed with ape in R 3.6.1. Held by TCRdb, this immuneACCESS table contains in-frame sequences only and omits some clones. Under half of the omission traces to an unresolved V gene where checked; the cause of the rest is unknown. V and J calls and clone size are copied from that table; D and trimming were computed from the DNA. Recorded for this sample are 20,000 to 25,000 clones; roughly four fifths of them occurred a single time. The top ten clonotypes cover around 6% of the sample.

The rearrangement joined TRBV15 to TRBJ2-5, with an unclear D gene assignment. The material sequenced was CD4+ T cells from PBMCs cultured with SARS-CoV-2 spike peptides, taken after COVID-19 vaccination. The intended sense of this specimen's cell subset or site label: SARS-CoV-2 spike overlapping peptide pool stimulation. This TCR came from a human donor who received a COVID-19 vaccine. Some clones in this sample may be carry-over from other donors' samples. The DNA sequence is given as TGTGCCACCAGCAGAGACGCGGCTCCTGAGACCCAGTACTTC. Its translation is CATSRDAAPETQYF.